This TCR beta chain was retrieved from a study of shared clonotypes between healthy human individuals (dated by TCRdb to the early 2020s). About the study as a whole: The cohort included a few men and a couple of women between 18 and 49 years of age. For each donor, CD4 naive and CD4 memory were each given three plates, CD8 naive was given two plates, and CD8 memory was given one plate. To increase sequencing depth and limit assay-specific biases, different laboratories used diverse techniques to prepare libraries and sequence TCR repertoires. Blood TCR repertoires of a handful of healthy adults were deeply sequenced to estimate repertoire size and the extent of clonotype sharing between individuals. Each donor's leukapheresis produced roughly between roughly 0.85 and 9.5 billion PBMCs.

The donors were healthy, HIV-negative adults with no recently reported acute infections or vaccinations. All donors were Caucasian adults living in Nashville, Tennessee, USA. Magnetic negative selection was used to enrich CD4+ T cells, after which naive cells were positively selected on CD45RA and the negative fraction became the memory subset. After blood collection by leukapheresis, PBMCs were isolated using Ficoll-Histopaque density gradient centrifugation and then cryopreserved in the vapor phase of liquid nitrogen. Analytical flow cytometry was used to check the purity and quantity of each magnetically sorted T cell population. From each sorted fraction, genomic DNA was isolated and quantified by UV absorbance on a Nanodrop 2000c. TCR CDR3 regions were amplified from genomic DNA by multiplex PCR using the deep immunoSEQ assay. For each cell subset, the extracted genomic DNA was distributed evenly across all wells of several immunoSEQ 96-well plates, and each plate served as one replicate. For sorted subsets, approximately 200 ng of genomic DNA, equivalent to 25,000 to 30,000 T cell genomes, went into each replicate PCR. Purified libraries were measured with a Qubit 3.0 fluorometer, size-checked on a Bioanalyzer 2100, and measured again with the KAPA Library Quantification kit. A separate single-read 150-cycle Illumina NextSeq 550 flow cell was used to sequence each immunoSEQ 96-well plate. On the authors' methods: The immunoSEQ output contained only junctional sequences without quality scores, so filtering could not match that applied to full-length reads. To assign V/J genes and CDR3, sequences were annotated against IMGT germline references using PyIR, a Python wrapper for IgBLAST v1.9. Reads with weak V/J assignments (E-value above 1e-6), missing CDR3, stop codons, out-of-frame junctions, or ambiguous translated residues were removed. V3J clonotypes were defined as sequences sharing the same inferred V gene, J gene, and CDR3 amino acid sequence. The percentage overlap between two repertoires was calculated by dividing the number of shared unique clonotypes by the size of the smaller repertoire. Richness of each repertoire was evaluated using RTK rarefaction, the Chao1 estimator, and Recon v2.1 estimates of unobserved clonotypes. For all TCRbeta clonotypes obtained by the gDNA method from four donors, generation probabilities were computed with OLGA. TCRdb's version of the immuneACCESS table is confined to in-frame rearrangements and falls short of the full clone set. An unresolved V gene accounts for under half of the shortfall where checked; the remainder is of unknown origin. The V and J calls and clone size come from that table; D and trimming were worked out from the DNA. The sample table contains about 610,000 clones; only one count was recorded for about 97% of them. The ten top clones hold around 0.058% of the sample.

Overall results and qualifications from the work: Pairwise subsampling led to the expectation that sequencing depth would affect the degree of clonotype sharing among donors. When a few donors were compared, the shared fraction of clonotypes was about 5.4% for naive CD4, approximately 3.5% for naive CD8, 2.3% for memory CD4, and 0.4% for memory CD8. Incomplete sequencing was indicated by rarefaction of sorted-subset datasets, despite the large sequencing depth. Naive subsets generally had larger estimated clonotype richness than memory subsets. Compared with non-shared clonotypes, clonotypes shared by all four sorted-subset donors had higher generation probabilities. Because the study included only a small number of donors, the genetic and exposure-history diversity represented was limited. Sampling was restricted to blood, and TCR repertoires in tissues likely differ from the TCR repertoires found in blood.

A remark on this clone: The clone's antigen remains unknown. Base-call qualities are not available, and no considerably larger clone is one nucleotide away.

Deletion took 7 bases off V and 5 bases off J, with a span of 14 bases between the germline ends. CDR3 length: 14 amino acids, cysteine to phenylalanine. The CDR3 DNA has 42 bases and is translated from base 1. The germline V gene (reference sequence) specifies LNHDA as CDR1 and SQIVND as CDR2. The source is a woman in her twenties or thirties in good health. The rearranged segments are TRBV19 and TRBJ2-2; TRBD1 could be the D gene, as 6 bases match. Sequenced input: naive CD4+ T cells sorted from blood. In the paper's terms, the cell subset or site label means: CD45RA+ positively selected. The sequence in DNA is TGTGCCAGTATAAACCAGGGGAGAACCGGGGAGCTGTTTTTT. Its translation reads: CASINQGRTGELFF.